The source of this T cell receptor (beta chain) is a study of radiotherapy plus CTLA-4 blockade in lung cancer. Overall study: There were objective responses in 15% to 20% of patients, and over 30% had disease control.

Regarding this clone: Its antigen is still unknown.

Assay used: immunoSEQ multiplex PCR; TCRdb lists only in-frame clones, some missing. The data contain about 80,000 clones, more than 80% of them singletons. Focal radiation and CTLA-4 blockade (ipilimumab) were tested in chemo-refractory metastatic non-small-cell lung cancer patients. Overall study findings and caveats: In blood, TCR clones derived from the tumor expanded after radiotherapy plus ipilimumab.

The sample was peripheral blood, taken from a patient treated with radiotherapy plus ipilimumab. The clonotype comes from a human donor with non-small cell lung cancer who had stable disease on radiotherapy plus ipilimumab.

The CDR3 sequence: CASSTRRGQETQYF. CDR3 bases: TGTGCCAGCAGCACCCGGCGGGGACAAGAGACCCAGTACTTC. V and J are TRBV11-2 and TRBJ2-5, with D perhaps matching TRBD2 (6 bases). V shed 5 bases and J shed 2 bases, with 12 bases lying between them. The CDR3 spans 14 residues. Germline loops: CDR1 SGHAT, CDR2 FQNNGV.